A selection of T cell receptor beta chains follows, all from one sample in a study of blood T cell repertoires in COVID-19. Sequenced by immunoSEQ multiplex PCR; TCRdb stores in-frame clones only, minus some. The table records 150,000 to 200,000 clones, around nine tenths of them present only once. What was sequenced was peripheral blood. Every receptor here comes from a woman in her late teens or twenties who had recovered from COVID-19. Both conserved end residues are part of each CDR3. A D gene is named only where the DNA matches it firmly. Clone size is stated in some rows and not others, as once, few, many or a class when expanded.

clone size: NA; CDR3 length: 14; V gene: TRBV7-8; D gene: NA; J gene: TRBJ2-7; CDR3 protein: CASSLSEPPEEQYF; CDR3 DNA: TGTGCCAGCAGCTTATCGGAGCCTCCGGAGGAGCAGTACTTC
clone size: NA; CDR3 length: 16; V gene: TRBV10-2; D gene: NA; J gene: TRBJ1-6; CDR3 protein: CASSEAGDSYNSPLHF; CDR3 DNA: TGCGCCAGCAGTGAGGCGGGGGACTCCTATAATTCACCCCTCCACTTT
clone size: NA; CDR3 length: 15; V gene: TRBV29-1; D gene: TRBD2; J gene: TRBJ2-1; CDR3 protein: CSVALAGGSYNEQFF; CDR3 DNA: TGCAGCGTTGCGCTAGCGGGAGGGTCCTACAATGAGCAGTTCTTC
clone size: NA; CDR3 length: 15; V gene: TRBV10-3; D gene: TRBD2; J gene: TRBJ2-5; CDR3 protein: CAIRATSGGVKTQYF; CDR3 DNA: TGTGCCATCAGGGCGACTAGCGGGGGGGTAAAGACCCAGTACTTC
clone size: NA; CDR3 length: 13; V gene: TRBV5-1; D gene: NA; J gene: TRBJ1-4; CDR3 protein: CASSLVGVEKLFF; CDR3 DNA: TGCGCCAGCAGCTTGGTAGGGGTTGAAAAACTGTTTTTT
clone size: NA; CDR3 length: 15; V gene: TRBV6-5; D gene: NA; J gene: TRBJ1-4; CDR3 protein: CASSYGQGSNEKLFF; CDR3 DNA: TGTGCCAGCAGTTACGGGCAGGGCTCTAATGAAAAACTGTTTTTT
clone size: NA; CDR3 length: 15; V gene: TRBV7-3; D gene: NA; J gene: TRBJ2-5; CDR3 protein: CASSPQGGARETQYF; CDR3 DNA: TGTGCCAGCAGCCCTCAAGGGGGAGCCCGGGAGACCCAGTACTTC
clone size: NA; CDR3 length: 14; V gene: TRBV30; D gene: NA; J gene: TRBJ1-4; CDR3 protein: CAWKTVGTNEKLFF; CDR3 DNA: TGTGCCTGGAAGACAGTGGGAACGAATGAAAAACTGTTTTTT
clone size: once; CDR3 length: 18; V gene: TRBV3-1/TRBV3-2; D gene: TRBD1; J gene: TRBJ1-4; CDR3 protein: CASSPGGTGIDCNEKLFF; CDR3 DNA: TGTGCCAGCAGTCCCGGTGGGACAGGGATCGACTGTAATGAAAAACTGTTTTTT
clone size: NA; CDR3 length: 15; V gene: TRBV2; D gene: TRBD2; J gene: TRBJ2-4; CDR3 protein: CASSEGLTSGHIQYF; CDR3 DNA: TGTGCCAGCAGTGAAGGGCTAACTAGCGGACACATTCAGTACTTC
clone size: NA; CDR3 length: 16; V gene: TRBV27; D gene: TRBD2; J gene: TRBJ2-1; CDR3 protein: CASSYVGLAGNNEQFF; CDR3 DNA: TGTGCCAGCAGTTATGTCGGACTAGCAGGGAACAATGAGCAGTTCTTC
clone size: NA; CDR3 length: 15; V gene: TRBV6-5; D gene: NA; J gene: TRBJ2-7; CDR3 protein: CASSYSEGGSYEQYF; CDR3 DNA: TGTGCCAGCAGTTACTCCGAGGGGGGGTCCTACGAGCAGTACTTC
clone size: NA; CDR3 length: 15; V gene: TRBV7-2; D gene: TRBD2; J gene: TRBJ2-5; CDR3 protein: CASSLGGGLQETQYF; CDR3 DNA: TGTGCCAGCAGCTTAGGCGGGGGGCTCCAAGAGACCCAGTACTTC
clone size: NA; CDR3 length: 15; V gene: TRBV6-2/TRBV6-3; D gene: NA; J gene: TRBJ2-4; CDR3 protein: CASSYGAEIKNIQYF; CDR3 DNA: TGTGCCAGCAGTTACGGGGCAGAGATCAAAAACATTCAGTACTTC
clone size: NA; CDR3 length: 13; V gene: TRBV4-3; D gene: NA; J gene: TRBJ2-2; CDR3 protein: CASSQYNTGELFF; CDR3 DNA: TGCGCCAGCAGCCAATATAACACCGGGGAGCTGTTTTTT
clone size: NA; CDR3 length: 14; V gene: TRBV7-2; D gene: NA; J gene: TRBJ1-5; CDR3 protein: CASGPSLSNQPQHF; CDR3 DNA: TGTGCCAGCGGTCCAAGCCTGAGCAATCAGCCCCAGCATTTT
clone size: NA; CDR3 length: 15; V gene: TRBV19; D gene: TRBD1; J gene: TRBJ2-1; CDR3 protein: CASSIRQGSYNEQFF; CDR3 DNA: TGTGCCAGTAGTATAAGACAGGGCTCCTACAATGAGCAGTTCTTC
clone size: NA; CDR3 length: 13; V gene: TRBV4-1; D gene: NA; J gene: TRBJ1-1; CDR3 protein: CASSQGVNTEAFF; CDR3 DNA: TGCGCCAGCAGCCAAGGCGTGAACACTGAAGCTTTCTTT
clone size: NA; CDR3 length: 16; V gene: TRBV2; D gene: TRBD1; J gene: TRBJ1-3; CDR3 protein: CASSYTAGTGGNTIYF; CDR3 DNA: TGTGCCAGCAGTTACACCGCCGGGACAGGCGGAAACACCATATATTTT
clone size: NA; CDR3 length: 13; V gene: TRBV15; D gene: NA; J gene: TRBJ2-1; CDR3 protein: CATSRDRVNEQFF; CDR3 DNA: TGTGCCACCAGCAGAGACCGGGTTAATGAGCAGTTCTTC
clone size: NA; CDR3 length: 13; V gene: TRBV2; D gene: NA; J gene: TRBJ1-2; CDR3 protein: CASSGRGNYGYTF; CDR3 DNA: TGTGCCAGCTCAGGGCGGGGTAACTATGGCTACACCTTC
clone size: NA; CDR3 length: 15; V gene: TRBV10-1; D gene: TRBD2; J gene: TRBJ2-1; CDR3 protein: CASSPMIRGGNEQFF; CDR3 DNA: TGCGCCAGCAGCCCAATGATTAGGGGAGGGAATGAGCAGTTCTTC
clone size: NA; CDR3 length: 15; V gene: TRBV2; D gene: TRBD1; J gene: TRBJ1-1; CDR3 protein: CASKGQGARSTEAFF; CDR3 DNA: TGTGCCAGCAAGGGACAGGGGGCGCGGAGCACTGAAGCTTTCTTT
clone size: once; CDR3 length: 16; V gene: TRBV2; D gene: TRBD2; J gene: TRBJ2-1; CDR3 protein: CASSELGGSSYNEQFF; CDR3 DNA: TGTGCCAGCAGTGAGCTCGGCGGGAGCTCCTACAATGAGCAGTTCTTC
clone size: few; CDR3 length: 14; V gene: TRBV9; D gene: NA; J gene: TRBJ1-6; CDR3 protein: CASSEGVRDSPLHF; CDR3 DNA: TGTGCCAGCAGCGAGGGGGTCCGGGATTCACCCCTCCACTTT
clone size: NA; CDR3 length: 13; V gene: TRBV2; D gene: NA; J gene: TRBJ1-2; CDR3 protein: CASRGGGPYGYTF; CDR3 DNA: TGTGCCAGCAGGGGAGGGGGACCTTATGGCTACACCTTC
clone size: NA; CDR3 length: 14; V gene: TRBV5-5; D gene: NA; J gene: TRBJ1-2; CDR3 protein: CASSPARQGYGYTF; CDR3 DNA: TGTGCCAGCAGCCCGGCGAGGCAGGGGTATGGCTACACCTTC
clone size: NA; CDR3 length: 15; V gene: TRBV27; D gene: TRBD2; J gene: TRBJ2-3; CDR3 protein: CASSPLAGAGDTQYF; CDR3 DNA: TGTGCCAGCAGCCCGTTAGCGGGGGCCGGAGATACGCAGTATTTT
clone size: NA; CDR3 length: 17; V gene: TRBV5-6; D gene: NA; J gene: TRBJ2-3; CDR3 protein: CASSSQGQTPFADTQYF; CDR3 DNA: TGTGCCAGCAGCTCACAGGGTCAAACCCCATTTGCAGATACGCAGTATTTT
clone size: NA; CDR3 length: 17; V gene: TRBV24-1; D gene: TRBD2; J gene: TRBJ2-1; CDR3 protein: CATSDLKGSGRGNEQFF; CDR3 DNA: TGTGCCACCAGTGATTTGAAGGGGAGCGGGAGGGGGAATGAGCAGTTCTTC
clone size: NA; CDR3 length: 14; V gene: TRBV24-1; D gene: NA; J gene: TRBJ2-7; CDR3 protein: CATSDRKQGYEQYF; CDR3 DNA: TGTGCCACCAGTGACCGAAAACAGGGCTACGAGCAGTACTTC
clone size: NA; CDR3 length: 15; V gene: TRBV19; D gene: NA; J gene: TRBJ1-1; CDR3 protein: CASSGRTPMNTEAFF; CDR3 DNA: TGTGCCAGTAGTGGACGGACACCCATGAACACTGAAGCTTTCTTT
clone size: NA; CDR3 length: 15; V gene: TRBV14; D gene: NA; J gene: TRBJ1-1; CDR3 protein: CASSQVRRGGTEAFF; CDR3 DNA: TGTGCCAGCAGCCAAGTTCGCAGGGGTGGTACTGAAGCTTTCTTT
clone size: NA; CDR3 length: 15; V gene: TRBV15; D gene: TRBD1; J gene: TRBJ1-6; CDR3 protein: CATRPGGTYNSPLHF; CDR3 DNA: TGTGCCACCCGACCAGGGGGAACCTATAATTCACCCCTCCACTTT
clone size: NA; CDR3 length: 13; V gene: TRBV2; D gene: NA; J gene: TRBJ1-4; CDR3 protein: CASINITNEKLFF; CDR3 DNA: TGTGCCAGCATTAACATAACTAATGAAAAACTGTTTTTT
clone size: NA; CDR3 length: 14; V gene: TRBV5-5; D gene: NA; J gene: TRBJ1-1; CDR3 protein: CASSLGQRDTEAFF; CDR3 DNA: TGTGCCAGCAGCTTGGGGCAGAGGGACACTGAAGCTTTCTTT
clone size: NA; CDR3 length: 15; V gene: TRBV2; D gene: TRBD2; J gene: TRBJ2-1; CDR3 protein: CASSGSGSSYNEQFF; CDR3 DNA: TGTGCCAGCAGTGGGAGCGGGAGCTCCTACAATGAGCAGTTCTTC
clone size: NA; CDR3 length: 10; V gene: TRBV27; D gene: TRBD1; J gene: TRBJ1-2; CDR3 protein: CASTPGTAIF; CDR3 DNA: TGTGCCAGCACCCCCGGGACAGCAATCTTC
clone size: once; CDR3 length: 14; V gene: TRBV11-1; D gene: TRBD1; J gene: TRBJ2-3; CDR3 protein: CASSFGQGADTQYF; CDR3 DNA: TGTGCCAGCAGCTTCGGACAGGGGGCAGATACGCAGTATTTT
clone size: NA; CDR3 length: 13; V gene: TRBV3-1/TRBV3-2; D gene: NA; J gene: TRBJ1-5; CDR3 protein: CASSHGQNQPQHF; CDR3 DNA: TGTGCCAGCAGCCACGGACAGAATCAGCCCCAGCATTTT
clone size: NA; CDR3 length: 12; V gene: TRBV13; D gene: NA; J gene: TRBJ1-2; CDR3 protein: CASSMGGYGYTF; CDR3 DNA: TGTGCCAGCAGTATGGGGGGCTATGGCTACACCTTC
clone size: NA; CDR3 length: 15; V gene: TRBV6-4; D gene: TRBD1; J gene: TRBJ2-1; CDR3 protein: CASSDSETGANEQFF; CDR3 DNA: TGTGCCAGCAGTGACTCGGAGACAGGGGCCAATGAGCAGTTCTTC
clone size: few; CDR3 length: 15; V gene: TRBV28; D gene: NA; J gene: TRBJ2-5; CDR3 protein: CASTPAGSSVETQYF; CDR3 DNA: TGTGCCAGCACCCCCGCCGGGAGCTCGGTAGAGACCCAGTACTTC
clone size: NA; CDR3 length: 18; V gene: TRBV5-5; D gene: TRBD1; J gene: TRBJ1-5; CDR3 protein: CASSLLDRGQYSNQPQHF; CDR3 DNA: TGTGCCAGCAGCTTGCTGGACAGGGGACAATATAGCAATCAGCCCCAGCATTTT
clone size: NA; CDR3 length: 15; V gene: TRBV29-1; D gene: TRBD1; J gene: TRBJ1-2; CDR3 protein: CSVERTWDRRYGYTF; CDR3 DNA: TGCAGCGTTGAGAGGACTTGGGACAGGCGGTATGGCTACACCTTC